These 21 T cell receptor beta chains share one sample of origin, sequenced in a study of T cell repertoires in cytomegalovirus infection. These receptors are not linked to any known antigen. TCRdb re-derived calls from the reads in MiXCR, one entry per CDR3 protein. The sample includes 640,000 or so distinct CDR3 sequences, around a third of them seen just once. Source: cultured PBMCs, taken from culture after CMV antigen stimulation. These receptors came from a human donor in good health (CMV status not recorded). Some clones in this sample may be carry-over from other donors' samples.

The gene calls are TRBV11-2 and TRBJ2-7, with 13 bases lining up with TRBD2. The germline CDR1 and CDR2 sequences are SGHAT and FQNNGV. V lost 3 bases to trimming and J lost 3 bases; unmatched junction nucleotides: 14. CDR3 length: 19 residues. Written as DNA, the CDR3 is TGTGCCAGCAGCTTCCTCCGCCGGACTAGCGGGAGAGGCGGCTACGAGCAGTACTTC. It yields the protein CASSFLRRTSGRGGYEQYF.

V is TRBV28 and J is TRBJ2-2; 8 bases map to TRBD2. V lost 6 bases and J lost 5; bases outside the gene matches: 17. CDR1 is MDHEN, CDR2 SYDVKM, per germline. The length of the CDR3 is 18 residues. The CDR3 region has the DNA TGTGCCAGCAGCCTAGGAGCGGGGGCCATCCCACGTACCGGGGAGCTGTTTTTT. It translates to CASSLGAGAIPRTGELFF.

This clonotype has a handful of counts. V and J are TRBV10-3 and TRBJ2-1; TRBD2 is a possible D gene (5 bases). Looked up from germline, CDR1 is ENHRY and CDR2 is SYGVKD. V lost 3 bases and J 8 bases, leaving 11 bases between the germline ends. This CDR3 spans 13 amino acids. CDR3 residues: CAISDILAHEQFF. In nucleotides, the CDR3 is TGTGCCATCAGTGATATCCTAGCCCATGAGCAGTTCTTC.

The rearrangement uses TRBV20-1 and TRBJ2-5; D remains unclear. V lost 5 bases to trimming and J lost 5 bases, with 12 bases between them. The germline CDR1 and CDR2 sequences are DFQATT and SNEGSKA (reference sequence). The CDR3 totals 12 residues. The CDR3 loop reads CSAWTDRETQYF. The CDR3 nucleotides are TGCAGTGCTTGGACCGATCGGGAGACCCAGTACTTC.

CDR3 loop: CASSQLQSTDTQYF. CDR3 DNA sequence: TGTGCCAGCAGCCAGCTTCAGAGCACAGATACGCAGTATTTT. The chain is built from TRBV7-2 and TRBJ2-3; D call uncertain. Germline V gene lookup returns CDR1 SGHTA and CDR2 FQGNSA. The CDR3 runs 14 residues. V lost 5 bases and J 0 bases, leaving 9 bases between the germline ends.

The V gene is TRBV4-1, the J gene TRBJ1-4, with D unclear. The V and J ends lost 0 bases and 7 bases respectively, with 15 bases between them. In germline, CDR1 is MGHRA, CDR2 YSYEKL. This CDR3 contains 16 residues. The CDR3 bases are TGCGCCAGCAGCCAAGAGATTTCCGGCAGGCCTGAAAAACTGTTTTTT. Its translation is CASSQEISGRPEKLFF.

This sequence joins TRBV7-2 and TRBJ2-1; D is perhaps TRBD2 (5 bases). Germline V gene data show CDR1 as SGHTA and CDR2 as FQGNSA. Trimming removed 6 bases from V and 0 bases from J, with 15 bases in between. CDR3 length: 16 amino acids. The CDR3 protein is CASSPLASSSYNEQFF. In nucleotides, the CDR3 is TGTGCCAGCAGTCCCCTAGCCTCGAGCTCCTACAATGAGCAGTTCTTC.

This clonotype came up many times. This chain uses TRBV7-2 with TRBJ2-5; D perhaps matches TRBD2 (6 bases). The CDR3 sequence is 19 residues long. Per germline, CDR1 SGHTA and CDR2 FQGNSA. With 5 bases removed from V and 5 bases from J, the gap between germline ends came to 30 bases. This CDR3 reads CASSPFVRPAGGPGETQYF. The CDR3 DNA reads TGTGCCAGCAGCCCATTCGTGCGTCCTGCCGGGGGTCCAGGGGAGACCCAGTACTTC.

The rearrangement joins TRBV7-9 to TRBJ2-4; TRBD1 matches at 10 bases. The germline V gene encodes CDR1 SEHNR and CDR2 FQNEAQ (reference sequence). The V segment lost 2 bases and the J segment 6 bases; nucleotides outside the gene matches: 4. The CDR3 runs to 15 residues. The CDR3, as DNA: TGTGCCAGCAGCTTATTTGGGGACAGGGGAAACATTCAGTACTTC. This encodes CASSLFGDRGNIQYF.

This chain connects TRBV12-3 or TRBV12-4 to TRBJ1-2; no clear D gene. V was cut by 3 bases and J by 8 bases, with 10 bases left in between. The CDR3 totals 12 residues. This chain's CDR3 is CASSLSPWGYTF. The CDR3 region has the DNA TGTGCCAGCAGTTTGAGCCCGTGGGGCTACACCTTC.

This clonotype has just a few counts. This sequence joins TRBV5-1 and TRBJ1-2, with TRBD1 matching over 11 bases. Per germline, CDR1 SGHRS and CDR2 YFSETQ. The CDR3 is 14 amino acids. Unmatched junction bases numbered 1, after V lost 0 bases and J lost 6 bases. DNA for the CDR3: TGCGCCAGCAGCTTGGTGGGACAGGGGGATGGCTACACCTTC. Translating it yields CASSLVGQGDGYTF.

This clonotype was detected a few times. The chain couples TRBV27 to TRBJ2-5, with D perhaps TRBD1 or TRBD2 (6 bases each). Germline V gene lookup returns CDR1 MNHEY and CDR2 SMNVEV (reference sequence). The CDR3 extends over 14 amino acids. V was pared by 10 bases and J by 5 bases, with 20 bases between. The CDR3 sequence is CATQPPGAGETQYF. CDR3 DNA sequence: TGTGCCACACAGCCCCCGGGGGCGGGGGAGACCCAGTACTTC.

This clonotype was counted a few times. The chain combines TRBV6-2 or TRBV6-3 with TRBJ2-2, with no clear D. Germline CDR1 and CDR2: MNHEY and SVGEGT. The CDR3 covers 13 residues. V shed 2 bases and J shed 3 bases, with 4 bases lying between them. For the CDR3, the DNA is TGTGCCAGCAGTTACCTATACACCGGGGAGCTGTTTTTT. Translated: CASSYLYTGELFF.

CDR3 in amino acids: CSAPDRARSPLHF. CDR3 sequence (DNA): TGCAGTGCCCCGGACAGAGCTAGGTCACCCCTCCACTTT. V usage is TRBV20-1 and J usage is TRBJ1-6; D possibly corresponds to TRBD1 (6 bases). V lost 6 bases, J lost 10 bases, and 16 bases lay in between. The CDR3 sequence is 13 residues long. The V gene's germline CDR1 is DFQATT and CDR2 SNEGSKA (reference sequence).

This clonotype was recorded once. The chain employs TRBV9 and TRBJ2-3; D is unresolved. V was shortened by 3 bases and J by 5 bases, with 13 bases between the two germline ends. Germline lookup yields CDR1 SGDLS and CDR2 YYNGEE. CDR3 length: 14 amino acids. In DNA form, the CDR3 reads TGTGCCAGCAGCGCCACGCCTAAAGAAGATACGCAGTATTTT. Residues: CASSATPKEDTQYF. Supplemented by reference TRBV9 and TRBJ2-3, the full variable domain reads DSGVTQTPKHLITATGQRVTLRCSPRSGDLSVYWYQQSLDQGLQFLIQYYNGEERAKGNILERFSAQQFPDLHSELNLSSLELGDSALYFCASSATPKEDTQYFGPGTRLTVL.

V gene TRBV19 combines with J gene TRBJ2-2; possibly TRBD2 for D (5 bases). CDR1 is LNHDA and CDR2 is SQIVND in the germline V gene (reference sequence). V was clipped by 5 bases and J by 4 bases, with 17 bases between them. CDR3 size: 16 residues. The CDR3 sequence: CASSRPPSMGTGELFF. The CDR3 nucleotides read TGTGCCAGTAGTCGCCCCCCTAGCATGGGCACCGGGGAGCTGTTTTTT. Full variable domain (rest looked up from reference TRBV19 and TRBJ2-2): DGGITQSPKYLFRKEGQNVTLSCEQNLNHDAMYWYRQDPGQGLRLIYYSQIVNDFQKGDIAEGYSVSREKKESFPLTVTSAQKNPTAFYLCASSRPPSMGTGELFFGEGSRLTVL.

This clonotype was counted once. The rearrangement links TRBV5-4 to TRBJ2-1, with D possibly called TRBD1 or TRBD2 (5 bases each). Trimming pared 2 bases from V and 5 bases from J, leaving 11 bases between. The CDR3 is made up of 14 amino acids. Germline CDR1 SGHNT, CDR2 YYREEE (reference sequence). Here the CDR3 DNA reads TGTGCCAGCAGCTTCCGGGACGAAAACAATGAGCAGTTCTTC. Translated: CASSFRDENNEQFF.

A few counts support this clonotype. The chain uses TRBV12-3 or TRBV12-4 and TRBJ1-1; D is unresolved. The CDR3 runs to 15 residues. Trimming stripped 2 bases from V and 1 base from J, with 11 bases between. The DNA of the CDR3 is TGTGCCAGCAGTTTATCTGCAGTTACGAACACTGAAGCTTTCTTT. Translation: CASSLSAVTNTEAFF.

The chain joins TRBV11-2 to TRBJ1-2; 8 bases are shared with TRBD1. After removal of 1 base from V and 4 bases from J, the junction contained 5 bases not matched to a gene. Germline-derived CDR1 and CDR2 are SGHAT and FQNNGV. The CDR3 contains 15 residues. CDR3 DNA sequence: TGTGCCAGCAGCTTAGGGACAGGGCCTCTCTATGGCTACACCTTC. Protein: CASSLGTGPLYGYTF. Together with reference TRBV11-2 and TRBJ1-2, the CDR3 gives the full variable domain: EAGVAQSPRYKIIEKRQSVAFWCNPISGHATLYWYQQILGQGPKLLIQFQNNGVVDDSQLPKDRFSAERLKGVDSTLKIQPAKLEDSAVYLCASSLGTGPLYGYTFGSGTRLTVV.

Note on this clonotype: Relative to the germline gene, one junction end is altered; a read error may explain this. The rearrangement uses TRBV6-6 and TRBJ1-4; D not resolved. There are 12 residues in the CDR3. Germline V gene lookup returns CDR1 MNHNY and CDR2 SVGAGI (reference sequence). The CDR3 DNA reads TGTGACAGCATGGGGTACGCTGAAAAACTGTTTTTT. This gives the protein CDSMGYAEKLFF.

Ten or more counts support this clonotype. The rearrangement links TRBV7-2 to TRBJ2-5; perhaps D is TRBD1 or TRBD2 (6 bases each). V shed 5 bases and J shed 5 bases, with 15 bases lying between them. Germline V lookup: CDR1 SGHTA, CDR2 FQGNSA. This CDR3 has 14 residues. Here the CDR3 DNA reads TGTGCCAGCAGCGGCGGAGGGGGGTTGGAGACCCAGTACTTC. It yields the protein CASSGGGGLETQYF.